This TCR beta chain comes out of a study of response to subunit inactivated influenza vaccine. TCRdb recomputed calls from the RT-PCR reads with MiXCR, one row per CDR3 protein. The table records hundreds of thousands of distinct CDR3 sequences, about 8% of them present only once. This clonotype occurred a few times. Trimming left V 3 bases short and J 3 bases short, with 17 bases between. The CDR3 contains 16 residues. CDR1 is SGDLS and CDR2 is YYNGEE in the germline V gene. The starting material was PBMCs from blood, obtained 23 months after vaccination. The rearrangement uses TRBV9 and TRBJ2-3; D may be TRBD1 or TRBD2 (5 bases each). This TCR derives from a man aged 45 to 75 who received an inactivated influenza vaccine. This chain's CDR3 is CASSGLGLRGTDTQYF. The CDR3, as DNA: TGTGCCAGCAGCGGATTGGGGCTGAGGGGTACAGATACGCAGTATTTT.